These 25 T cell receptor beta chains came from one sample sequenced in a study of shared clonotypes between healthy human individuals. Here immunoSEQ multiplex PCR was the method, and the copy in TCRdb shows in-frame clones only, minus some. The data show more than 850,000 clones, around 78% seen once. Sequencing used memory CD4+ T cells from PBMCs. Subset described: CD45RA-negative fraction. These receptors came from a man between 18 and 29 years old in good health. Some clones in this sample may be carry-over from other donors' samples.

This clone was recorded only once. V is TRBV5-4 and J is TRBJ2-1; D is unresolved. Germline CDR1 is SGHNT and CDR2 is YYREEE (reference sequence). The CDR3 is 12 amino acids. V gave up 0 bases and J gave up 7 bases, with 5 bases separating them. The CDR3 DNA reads TGTGCCAGCAGCTTGGCTGGAAATGAGCAGTTCTTC. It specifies CASSLAGNEQFF.

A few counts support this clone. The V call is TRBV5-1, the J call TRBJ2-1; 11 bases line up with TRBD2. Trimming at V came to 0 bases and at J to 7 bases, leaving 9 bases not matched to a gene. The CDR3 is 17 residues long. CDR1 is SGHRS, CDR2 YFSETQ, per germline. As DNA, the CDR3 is TGCGCCAGCAGCTTGGCCACTAGCGGGAGACTTGGGAATGAGCAGTTCTTC. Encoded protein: CASSLATSGRLGNEQFF.

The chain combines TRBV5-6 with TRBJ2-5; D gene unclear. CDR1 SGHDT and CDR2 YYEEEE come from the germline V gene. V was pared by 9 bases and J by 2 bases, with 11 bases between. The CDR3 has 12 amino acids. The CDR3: CATASRQETQYF. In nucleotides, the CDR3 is TGTGCCACGGCTTCCAGACAAGAGACCCAGTACTTC.

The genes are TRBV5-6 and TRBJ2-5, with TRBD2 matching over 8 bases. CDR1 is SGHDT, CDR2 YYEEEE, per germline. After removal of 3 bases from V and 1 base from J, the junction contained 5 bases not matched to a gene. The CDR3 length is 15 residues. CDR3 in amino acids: CASSSLAGTQETQYF. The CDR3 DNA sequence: TGTGCCAGCAGCTCGCTAGCGGGTACCCAAGAGACCCAGTACTTC.

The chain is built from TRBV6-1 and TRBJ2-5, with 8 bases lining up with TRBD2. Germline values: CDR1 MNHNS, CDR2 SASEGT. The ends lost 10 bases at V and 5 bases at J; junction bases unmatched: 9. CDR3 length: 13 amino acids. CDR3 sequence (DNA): TGTGCCACCCGAGCGGGGGCCCGGGAGACCCAGTACTTC. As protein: CATRAGARETQYF.

The CDR3 DNA reads as TGTGCCAGCAGCCCCCGGGTAGCTGGAAACACCATATATTTT. Protein sequence: CASSPRVAGNTIYF. This chain uses TRBV16 with TRBJ1-3, with D uncertain. The CDR3 covers 14 residues. V was trimmed by 4 bases and J by 2 bases, leaving 9 bases between them. Per germline, CDR1 KGHSY and CDR2 FQNENV.

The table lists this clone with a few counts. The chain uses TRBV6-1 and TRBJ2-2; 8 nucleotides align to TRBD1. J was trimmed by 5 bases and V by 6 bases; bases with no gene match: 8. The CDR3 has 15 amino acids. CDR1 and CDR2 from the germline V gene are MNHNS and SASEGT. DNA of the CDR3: TGTGCCAGCAGAGAGGTGGACAGGGAAACCGGGGAGCTGTTTTTT. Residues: CASREVDRETGELFF.

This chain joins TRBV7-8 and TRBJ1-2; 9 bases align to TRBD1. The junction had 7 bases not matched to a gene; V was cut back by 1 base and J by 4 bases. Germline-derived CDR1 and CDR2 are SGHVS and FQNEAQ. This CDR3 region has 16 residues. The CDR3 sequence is CASSLGRQGGSYGYTF. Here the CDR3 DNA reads TGTGCCAGCAGCTTAGGTAGACAGGGGGGCAGCTATGGCTACACCTTC.

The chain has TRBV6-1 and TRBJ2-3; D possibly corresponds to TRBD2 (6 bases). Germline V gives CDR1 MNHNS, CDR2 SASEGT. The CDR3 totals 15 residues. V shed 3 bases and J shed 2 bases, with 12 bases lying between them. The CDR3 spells CASSDLRDSTDTQYF. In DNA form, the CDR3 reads TGTGCCAGCAGTGATTTGCGGGACTCCACAGATACGCAGTATTTT.

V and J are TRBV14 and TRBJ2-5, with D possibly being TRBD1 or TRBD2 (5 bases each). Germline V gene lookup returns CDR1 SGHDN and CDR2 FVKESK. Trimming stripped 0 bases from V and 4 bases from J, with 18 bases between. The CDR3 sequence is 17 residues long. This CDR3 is CASSQERRGAKGETQYF. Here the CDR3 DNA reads TGTGCCAGCAGCCAAGAAAGAAGAGGGGCGAAGGGAGAGACCCAGTACTTC.

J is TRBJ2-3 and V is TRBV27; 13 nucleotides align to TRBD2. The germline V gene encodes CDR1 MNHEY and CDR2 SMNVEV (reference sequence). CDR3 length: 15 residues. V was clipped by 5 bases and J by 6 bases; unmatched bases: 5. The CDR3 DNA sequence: TGTGCCAGCAGTCCTACTAGCGGGAGGGTTGATACGCAGTATTTT. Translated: CASSPTSGRVDTQYF.

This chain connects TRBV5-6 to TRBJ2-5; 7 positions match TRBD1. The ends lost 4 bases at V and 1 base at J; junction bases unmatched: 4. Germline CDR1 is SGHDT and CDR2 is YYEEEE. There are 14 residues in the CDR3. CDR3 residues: CASSMTGTQETQYF. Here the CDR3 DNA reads TGTGCCAGCAGCATGACAGGGACCCAAGAGACCCAGTACTTC.

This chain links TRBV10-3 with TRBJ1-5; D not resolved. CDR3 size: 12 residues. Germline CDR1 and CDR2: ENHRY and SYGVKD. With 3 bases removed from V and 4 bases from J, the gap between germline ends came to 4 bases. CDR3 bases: TGTGCCATCAGTGATTTTAATCAGCCCCAGCATTTT. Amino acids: CAISDFNQPQHF.

The CDR3 DNA follows: TGTGCCAGCAGTACCCCGGGAAAAGTCAACGAGCAGTACTTC. As protein: CASSTPGKVNEQYF. The chain employs TRBV28 and TRBJ2-7, with a possible D match to TRBD2 (5 bases). Germline V lookup: CDR1 MDHEN, CDR2 SYDVKM. This CDR3 contains 14 residues. The V end lost 5 bases, the J end lost 5 bases, and 16 bases lay between the germline ends. Supplemented by reference TRBV28 and TRBJ2-7, the full variable domain reads DVKVTQSSRYLVKRTGEKVFLECVQDMDHENMFWYRQDPGLGLRLIYFSYDVKMKEKGDIPEGYSVSREKKERFSLILESASTNQTSMYLCASSTPGKVNEQYFGPGTRLTVT.

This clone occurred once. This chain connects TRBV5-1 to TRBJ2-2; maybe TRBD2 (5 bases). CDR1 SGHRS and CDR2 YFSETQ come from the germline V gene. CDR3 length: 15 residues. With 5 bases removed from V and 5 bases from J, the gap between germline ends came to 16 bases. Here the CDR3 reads CASRPPSGGTGELFF. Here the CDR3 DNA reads TGCGCCAGCAGACCGCCAAGCGGAGGAACCGGGGAGCTGTTTTTT.

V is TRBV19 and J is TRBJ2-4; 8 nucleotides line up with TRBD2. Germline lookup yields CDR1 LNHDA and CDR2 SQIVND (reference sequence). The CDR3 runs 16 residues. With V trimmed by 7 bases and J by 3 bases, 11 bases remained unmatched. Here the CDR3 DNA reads TGTGCCAGTACCCATACTAGCGGCGTAGTCAAAAACATTCAGTACTTC. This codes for CASTHTSGVVKNIQYF.

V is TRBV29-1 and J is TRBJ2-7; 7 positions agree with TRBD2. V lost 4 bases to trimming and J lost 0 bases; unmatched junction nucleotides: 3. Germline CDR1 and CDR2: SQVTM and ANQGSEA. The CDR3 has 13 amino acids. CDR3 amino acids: CSVGLASSYEQYF. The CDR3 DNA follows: TGCAGCGTTGGACTAGCAAGCTCCTACGAGCAGTACTTC.

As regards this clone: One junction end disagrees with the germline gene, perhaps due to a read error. The CDR3 DNA sequence: TGTGCCATCAGTGACCTTCTTGGGGCAACCTTC. Translating it yields CAISDLLGATF. The V call is TRBV10-3, the J call TRBJ2-7, with a tentative D call TRBD1 (5 bases). Germline CDR1 is ENHRY and CDR2 is SYGVKD. The CDR3 extends over 11 amino acids.

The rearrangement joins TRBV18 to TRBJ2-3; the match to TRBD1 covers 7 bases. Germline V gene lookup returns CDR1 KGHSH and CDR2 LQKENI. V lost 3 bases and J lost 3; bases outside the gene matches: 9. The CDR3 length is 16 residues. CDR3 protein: CASSPSPGRGTDTQYF. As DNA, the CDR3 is TGTGCCAGCTCACCTTCCCCGGGCAGGGGGACAGATACGCAGTATTTT.

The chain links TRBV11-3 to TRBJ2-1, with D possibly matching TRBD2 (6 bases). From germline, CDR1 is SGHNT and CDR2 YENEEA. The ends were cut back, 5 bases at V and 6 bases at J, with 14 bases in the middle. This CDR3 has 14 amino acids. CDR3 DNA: TGTGCCAGCAGCAGGAGGGATGGAACCAATGAGCAGTTCTTC. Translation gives CASSRRDGTNEQFF.

The CDR3 sequence: CASSSRQGSFYGYTF. Written as DNA, the CDR3 is TGTGCCAGCAGCTCACGACAGGGGTCTTTCTATGGCTACACCTTC. The V and J genes are TRBV7-2 and TRBJ1-2; 8 bases match TRBD1. Germline V gene lookup returns CDR1 SGHTA and CDR2 FQGNSA. The CDR3 spans 15 residues. Trimming cost V 4 bases and J 4 bases; bases outside gene matches: 8. Based on the CDR3 plus reference TRBV7-2 and TRBJ1-2, the full variable domain is GAGVSQSPSNKVTEKGKDVELRCDPISGHTALYWYRQSLGQGLEFLIYFQGNSAPDKSGLPSDRFSAERTGGSVSTLTIQRTQQEDSAVYLCASSSRQGSFYGYTFGSGTRLTVV.

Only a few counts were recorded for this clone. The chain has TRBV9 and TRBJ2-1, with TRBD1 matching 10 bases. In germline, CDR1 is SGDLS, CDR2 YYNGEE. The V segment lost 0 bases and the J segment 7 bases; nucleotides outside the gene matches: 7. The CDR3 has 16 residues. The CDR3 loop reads CASSVGGTGAANEQFF. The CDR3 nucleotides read TGTGCCAGCAGCGTAGGGGGGACAGGGGCCGCGAATGAGCAGTTCTTC.

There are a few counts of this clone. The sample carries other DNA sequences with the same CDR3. CDR3 protein: CAWSVLAGSYEQYF. As DNA, the CDR3 is TGTGCCTGGAGTGTACTAGCGGGGTCCTACGAGCAGTACTTC. This chain links TRBV30 with TRBJ2-7; TRBD2 matches 10 bases. The CDR3 has 14 amino acids. Trimming took 0 bases from V and 1 from J; bases not matched to a gene: 0. CDR1 and CDR2 from the germline V gene are GTSNPN and SVGIG (reference sequence).

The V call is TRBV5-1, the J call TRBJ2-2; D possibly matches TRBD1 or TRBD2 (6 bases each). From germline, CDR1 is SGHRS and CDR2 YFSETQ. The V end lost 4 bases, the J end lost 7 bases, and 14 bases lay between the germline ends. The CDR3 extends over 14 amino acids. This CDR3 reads CASSHGGGDGELFF. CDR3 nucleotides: TGCGCCAGCAGCCATGGAGGGGGTGACGGGGAGCTGTTTTTT.

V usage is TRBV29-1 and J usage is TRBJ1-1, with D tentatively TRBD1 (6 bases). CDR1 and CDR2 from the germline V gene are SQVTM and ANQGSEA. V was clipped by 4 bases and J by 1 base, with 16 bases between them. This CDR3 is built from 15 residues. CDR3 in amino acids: CSVGGTPRGNTEAFF. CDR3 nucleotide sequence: TGCAGCGTTGGCGGGACACCGCGGGGGAACACTGAAGCTTTCTTT.